This T cell receptor beta chain was sequenced for a study of T cell clonotyping in hematopoietic cell transplantation. This CDR3 contains 13 residues. Germline CDR1 GTSNPN, CDR2 SVGIG (reference sequence). V lost 3 bases and J lost 4, with 12 bases in between. Only in-frame clones appear in the TCRdb table, and some are missing; sequencing was by immunoSEQ multiplex PCR. The sample lists several thousand clones; around 19% were seen once. Recipients were bled about 28 days pretransplant and at posttransplant days 30, 100, 180. The TCR sequence derives from a male patient in his late teens or twenties who had an allogeneic stem cell transplant, so the T cells may come from the graft donor. Some clones in this sample may be carry-over from other donors' samples. Sequenced here: PBMCs, sampled 180 days after allogeneic stem cell transplant. The chain joins TRBV30 to TRBJ1-2, with D possibly matching TRBD1 (6 bases). The CDR3 sequence: CAWRGGAGYGYTF. CDR3 DNA: TGTGCCTGGAGGGGGGGCGCGGGCTATGGCTACACCTTC.